This TCR beta chain was sequenced during a study of identical twins. MiXCR, applied by TCRdb to the 5' RACE reads, yields one record per CDR3 protein. The profile shows around 300,000 distinct CDR3 sequences, approximately 8% of them singletons. CDR3 length: 15 residues. V shed 5 bases and J 2 bases; nucleotides not matched to a gene: 11. From germline, CDR1 is DFQATT and CDR2 SNEGSKA (reference sequence). Study-level results: Analyses based on zero insertions could be partly confounded by invariant MAIT and iNKT cells. Out-of-frame TCR alpha sharing in monozygotic twins exceeded recombination model predictions.

With respect to this clonotype: Its matching antigen is unknown.

These sequences were also reported in another study, on yellow fever vaccine responses in identical twins.

Sequencing used memory (CD45RO+) T cells sorted from blood. The TCR sequence derives from a woman aged 18-29 years in good health. The chain combines TRBV20-1 with TRBJ1-2; 7 bases are a match to TRBD1. The DNA of the CDR3 is TGCAGTGCTCCGGCGAGACAGGGCGTAAACTATGGCTACACCTTC. Its translation is CSAPARQGVNYGYTF.